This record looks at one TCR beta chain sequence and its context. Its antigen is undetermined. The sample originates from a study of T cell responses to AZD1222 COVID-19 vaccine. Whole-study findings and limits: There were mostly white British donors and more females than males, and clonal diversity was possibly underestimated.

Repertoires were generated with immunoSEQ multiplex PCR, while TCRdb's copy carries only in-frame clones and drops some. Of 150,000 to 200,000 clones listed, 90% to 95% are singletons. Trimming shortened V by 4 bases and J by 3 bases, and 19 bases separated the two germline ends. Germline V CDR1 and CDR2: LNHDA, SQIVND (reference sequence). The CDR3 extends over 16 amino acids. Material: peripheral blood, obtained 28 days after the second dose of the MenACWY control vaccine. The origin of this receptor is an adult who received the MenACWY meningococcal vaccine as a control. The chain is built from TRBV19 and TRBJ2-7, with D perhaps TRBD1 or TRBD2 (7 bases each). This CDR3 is CASSNRGGGSVYEQYF. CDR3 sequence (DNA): TGTGCCAGTAGTAATCGGGGAGGGGGCTCGGTCTACGAGCAGTACTTC.